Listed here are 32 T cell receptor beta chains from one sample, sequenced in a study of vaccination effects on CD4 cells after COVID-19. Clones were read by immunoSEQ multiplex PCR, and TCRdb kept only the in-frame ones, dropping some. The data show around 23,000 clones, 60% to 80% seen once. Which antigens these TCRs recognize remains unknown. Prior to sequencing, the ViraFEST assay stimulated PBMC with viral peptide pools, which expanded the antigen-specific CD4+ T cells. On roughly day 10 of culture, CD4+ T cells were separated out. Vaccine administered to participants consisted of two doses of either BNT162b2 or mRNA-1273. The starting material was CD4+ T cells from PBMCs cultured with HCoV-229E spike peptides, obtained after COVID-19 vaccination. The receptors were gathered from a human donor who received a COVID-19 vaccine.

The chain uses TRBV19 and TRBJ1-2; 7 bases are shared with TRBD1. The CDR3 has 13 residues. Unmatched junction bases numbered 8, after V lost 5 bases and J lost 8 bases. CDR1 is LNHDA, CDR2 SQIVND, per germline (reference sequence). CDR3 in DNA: TGTGCCAGTAGTTCGGGGACAGAGGGCGGCTACACCTTC. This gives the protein CASSSGTEGGYTF.

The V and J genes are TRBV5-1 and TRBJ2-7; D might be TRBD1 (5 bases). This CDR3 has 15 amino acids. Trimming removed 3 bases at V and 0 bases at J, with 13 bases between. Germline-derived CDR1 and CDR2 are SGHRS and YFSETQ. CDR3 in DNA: TGCGCCAGCAGCTGGACGACAGTCAACTCCTACGAGCAGTACTTC. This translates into CASSWTTVNSYEQYF.

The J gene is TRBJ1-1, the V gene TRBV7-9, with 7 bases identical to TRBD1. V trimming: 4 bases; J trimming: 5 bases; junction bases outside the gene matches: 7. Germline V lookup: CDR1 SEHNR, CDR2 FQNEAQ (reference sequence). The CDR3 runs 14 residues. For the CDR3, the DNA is TGTGCCAGCAGCTCCCAGGGGGGGTTAACTGAAGCTTTCTTT. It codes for CASSSQGGLTEAFF. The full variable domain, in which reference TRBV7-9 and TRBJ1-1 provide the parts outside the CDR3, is DTGVSQNPRHKITKRGQNVTFRCDPISEHNRLYWYRQTLGQGPEFLTYFQNEAQLEKSRLLSDRFSAERPKGSFSTLEIQRTEQGDSAMYLCASSSQGGLTEAFFGQGTRLTVV.

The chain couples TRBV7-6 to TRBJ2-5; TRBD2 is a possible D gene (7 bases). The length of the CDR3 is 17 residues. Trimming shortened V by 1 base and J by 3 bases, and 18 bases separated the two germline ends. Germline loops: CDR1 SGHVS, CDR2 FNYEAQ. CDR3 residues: CASSLGWVGGAEETQYF. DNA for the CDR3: TGTGCCAGCAGCTTAGGTTGGGTTGGGGGGGCCGAAGAGACCCAGTACTTC.

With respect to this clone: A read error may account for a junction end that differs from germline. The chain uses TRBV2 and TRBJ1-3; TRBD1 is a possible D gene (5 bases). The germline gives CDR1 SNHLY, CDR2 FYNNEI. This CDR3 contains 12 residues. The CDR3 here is CASSQEQGLAPF. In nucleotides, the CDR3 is TGTGCCAGCAGTCAAGAGCAGGGATTAGCCCCTTTT.

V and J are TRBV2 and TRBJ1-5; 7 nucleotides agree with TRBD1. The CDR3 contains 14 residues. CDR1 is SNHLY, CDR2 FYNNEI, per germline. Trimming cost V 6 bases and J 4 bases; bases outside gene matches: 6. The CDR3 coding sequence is TGTGCCAGCAGGGGGGACAGCTGGAATCAGCCCCAGCATTTT. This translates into CASRGDSWNQPQHF.

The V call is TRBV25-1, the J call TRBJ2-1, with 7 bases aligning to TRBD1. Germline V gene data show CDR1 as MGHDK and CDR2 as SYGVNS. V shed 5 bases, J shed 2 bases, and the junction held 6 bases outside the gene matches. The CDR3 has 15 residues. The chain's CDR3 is CASSKQGSTYNEQFF. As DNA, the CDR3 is TGTGCCAGCAGTAAACAGGGGTCCACCTACAATGAGCAGTTCTTC.

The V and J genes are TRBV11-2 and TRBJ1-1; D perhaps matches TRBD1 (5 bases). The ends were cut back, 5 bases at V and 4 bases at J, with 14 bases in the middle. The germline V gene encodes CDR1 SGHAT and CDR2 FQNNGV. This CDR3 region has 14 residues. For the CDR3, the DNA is TGTGCCAGCAGCCCCGTGGGGGTTCCCACTGAAGCTTTCTTT. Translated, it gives CASSPVGVPTEAFF.

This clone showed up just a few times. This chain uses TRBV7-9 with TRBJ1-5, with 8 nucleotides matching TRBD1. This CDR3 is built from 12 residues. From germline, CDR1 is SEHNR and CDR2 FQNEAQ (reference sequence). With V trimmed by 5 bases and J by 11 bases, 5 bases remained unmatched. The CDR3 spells CASSVDRAAQHF. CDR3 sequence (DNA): TGTGCCAGCAGCGTGGACAGGGCGGCCCAGCATTTT. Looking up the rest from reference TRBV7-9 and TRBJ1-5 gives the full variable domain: DTGVSQNPRHKITKRGQNVTFRCDPISEHNRLYWYRQTLGQGPEFLTYFQNEAQLEKSRLLSDRFSAERPKGSFSTLEIQRTEQGDSAMYLCASSVDRAAQHFGDGTRLSIL.

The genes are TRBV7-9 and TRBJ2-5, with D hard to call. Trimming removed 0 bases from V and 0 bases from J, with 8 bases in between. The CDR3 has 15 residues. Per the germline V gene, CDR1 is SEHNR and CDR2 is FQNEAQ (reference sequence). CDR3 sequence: CASSLATSYQETQYF. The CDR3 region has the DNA TGTGCCAGCAGCTTAGCCACCTCGTACCAAGAGACCCAGTACTTC.

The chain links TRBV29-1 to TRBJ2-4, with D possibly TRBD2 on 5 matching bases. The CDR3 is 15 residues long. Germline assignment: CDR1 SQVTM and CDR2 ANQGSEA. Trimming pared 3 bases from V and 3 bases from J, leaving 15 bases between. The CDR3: CSVEWGEWGKNIQYF. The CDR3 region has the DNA TGCAGCGTTGAGTGGGGAGAGTGGGGCAAAAACATTCAGTACTTC.

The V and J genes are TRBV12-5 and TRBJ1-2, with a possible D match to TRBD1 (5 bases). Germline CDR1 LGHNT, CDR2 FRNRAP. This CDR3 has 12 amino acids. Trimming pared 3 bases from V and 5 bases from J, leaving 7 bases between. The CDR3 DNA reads TGTGCTAGTGGTTTTTCAGGGTATGGCTACACCTTC. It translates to CASGFSGYGYTF.

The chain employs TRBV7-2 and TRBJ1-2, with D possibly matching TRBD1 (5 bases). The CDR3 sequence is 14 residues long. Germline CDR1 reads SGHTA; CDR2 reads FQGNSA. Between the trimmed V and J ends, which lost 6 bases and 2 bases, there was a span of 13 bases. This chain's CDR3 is CASRRSGLNYGYTF. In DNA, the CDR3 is TGTGCCAGCAGGCGTTCAGGGTTAAACTATGGCTACACCTTC.

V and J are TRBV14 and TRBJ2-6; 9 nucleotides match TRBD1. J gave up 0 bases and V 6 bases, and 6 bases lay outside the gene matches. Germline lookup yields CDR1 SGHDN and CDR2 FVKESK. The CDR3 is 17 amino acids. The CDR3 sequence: CASRQGQGYSGANVLTF. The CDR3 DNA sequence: TGTGCCAGCAGACAGGGACAGGGATACTCTGGGGCCAACGTCCTGACTTTC.

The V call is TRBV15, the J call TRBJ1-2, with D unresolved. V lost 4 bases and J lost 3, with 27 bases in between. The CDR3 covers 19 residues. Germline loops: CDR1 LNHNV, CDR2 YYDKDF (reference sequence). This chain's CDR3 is CATSTGGSDAYTADYGYTF. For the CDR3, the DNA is TGTGCCACCAGCACTGGAGGATCGGACGCATATACTGCGGACTATGGCTACACCTTC.

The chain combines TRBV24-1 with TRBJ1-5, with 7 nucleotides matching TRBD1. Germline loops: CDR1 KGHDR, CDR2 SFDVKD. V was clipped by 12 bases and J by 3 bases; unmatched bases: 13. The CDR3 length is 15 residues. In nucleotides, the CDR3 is TGTGCCGCGCCACCTACGGACAGGTTCAATCAGCCCCAGCATTTT. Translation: CAAPPTDRFNQPQHF.

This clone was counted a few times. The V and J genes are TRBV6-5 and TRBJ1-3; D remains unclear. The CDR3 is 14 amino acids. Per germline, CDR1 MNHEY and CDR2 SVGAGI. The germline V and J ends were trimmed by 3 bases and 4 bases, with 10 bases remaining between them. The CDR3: CASSYRVGGNTIYF. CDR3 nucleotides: TGTGCCAGCAGTTATCGAGTGGGAGGAAACACCATATATTTT.

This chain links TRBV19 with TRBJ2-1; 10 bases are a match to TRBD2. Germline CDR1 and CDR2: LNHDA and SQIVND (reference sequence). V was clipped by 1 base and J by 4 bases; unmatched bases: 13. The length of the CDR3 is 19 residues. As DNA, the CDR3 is TGTGCCAGTAGTATAGCCCAGATAGCGGGGGGCCGTTCATACAATGAGCAGTTCTTC. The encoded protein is CASSIAQIAGGRSYNEQFF.

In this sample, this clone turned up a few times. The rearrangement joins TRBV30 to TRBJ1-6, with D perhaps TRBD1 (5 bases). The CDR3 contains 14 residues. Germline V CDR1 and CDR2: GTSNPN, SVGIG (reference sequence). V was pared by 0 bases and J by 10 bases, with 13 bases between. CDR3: CAWSVLDGTSPLHF. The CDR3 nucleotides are TGTGCCTGGAGTGTTCTGGACGGGACCTCACCCCTCCACTTT.

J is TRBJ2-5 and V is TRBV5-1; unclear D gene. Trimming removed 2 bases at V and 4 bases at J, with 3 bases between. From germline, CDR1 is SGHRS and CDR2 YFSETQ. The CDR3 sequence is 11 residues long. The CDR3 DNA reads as TGCGCCAGCAGCTTTTCAGAGACCCAGTACTTC. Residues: CASSFSETQYF.

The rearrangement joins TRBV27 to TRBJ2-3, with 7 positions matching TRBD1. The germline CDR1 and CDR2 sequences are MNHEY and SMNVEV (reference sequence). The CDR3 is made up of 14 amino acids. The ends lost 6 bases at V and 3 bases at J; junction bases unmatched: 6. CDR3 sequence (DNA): TGTGCCAGCAGGACGACAGGGAAGACAGATACGCAGTATTTT. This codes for CASRTTGKTDTQYF.

The DNA of the CDR3 is TGTGCCAGCAGCCAAGATTACCTCGCCGGGACAGGGAAAACTGAAGCTTTCTTT. Translated: CASSQDYLAGTGKTEAFF. This sequence joins TRBV4-2 and TRBJ1-1; TRBD1 matches at 9 bases. J was trimmed by 5 bases and V by 0 bases; bases with no gene match: 13. The CDR3 is 18 residues long. Looked up from germline, CDR1 is LGHNA and CDR2 is YNFKEQ.

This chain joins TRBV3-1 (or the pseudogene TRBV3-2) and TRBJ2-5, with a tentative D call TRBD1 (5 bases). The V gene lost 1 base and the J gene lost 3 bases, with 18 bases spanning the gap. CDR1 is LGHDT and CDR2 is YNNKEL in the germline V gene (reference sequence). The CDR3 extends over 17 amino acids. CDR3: CASSQVPSRVFEETQYF. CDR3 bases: TGTGCCAGCAGCCAAGTCCCGAGCAGGGTCTTCGAAGAGACCCAGTACTTC.

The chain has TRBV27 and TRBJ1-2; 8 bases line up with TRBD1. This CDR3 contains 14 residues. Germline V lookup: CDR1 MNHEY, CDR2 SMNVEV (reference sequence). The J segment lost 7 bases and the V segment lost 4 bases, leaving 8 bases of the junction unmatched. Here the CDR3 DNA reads TGTGCCAGCAGTTCAAACAGGGGGGAGGTTGGCTACACCTTC. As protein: CASSSNRGEVGYTF.

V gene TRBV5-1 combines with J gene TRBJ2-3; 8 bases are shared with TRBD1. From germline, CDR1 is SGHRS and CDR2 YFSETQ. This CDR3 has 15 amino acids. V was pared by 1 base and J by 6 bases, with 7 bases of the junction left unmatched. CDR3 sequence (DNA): TGCGCCAGCAGCTTGAGGGGGACAGGTTTGGATACGCAGTATTTT. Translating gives CASSLRGTGLDTQYF.

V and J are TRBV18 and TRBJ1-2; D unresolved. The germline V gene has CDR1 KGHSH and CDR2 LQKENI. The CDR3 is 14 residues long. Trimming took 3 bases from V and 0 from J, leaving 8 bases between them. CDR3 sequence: CASSPDMTNYGYTF. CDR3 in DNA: TGTGCCAGCTCACCCGACATGACTAACTATGGCTACACCTTC. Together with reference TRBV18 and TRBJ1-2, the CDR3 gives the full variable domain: NAGVMQNPRHLVRRRGQEARLRCSPMKGHSHVYWYRQLPEEGLKFMVYLQKENIIDESGMPKERFSAEFPKEGPSILRIQQVVRGDSAAYFCASSPDMTNYGYTFGSGTRLTVV.

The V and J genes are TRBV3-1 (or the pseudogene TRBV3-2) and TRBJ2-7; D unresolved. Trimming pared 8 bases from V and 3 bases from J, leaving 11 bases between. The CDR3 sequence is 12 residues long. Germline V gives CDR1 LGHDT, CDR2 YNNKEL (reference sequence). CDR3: CASSGGNYEQYF. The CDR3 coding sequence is TGTGCCAGCTCAGGCGGCAACTACGAGCAGTACTTC.

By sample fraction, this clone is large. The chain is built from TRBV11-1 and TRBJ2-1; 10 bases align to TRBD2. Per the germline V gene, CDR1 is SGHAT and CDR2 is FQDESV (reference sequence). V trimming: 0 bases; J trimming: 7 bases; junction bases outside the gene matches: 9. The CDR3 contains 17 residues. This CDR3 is CASSLASRLAGVNEQFF. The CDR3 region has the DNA TGTGCCAGCAGCTTAGCGTCGCGGCTAGCGGGGGTTAATGAGCAGTTCTTC.

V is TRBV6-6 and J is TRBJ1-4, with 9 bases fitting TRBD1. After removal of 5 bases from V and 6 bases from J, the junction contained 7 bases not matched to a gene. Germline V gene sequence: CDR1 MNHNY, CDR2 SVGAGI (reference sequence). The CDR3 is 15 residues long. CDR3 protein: CASSVGQGFYEKLFF. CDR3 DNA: TGTGCCAGCAGTGTGGGACAGGGATTCTATGAAAAACTGTTTTTT.

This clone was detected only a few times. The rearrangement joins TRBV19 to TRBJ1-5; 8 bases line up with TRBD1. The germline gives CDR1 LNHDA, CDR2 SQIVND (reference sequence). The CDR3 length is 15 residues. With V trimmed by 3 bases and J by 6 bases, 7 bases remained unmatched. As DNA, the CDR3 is TGTGCCAGTAGTATTAGGTCAGGGGGCGGTCAGCCCCAGCATTTT. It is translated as CASSIRSGGGQPQHF.

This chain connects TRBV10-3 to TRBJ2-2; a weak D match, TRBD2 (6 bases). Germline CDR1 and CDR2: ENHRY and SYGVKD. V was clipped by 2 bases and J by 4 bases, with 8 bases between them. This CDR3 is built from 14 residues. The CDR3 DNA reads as TGTGCCATCAGTGAGCGGGGAGGCACCGGGGAGCTGTTTTTT. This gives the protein CAISERGGTGELFF.

CDR3 bases: TGTGCCAGCAGCCAAGAATCTCTTGGGCACGTCAGCAACACCGGGGAGCTGTTTTTT. This encodes CASSQESLGHVSNTGELFF. The chain is built from TRBV3-1 (or the pseudogene TRBV3-2) and TRBJ2-2, with unresolved D. CDR1 LGHDT and CDR2 YNNKEL come from the germline V gene (reference sequence). Trimming removed 0 bases at V and 2 bases at J, with 19 bases between. The CDR3 has 19 residues.